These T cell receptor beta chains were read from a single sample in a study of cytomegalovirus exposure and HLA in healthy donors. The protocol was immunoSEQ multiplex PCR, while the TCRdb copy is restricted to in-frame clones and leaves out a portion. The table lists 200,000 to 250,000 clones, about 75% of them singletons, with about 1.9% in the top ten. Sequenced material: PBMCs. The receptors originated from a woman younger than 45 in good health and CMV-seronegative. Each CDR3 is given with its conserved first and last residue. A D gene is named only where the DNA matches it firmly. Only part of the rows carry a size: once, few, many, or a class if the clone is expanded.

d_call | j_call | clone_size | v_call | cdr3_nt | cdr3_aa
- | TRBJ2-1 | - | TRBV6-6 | TGTGCCAGCAGCTCCTTAGATCGGGATGAGCAGTTCTTC | CASSSLDRDEQFF
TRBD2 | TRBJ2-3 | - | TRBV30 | TGTGCCTGGGGGACTAGCGACCTTCGCACAGATACGCAGTATTTT | CAWGTSDLRTDTQYF
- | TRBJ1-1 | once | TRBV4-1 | TGCGCCAGCAGCCAAGCCGCCCTTGAGTACACTGAAGCTTTCTTT | CASSQAALEYTEAFF
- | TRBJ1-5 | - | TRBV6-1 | TGTGCCAGCAGTATGACGGGGAGCAATCAGCCCCAGCATTTT | CASSMTGSNQPQHF
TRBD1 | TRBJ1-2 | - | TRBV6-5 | TGTGCCAGCAGCCGGGACAGGGCGGGGTCGGCTGGCTACACCTTC | CASSRDRAGSAGYTF
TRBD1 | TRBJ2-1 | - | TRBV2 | TGTGCCAGCAGGGACAGGACCAACCTCTACCTCTCCTACAATGAGCAGTTCTTC | CASRDRTNLYLSYNEQFF
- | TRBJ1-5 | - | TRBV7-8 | TGTGCCAGCAGCGCACTAGGACAGATACAGCCCCAGCATTTT | CASSALGQIQPQHF
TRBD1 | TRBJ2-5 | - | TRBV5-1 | TGCGCCAGCAGCTTAGGGGGACAGCACCAAGAGACCCAGTACTTC | CASSLGGQHQETQYF
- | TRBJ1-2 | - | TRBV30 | TGTGCCTGGTTGGGCAGGGCTGTCGGCTACACCTTC | CAWLGRAVGYTF
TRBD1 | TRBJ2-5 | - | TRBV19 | TGTGCCAGCGGGGGGACAGGGGGTTTCGAGACCCAGTACTTC | CASGGTGGFETQYF
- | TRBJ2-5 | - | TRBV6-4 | TGTGCCAGCAGTGACAAGCAGAACAGCCGAGAAGAGCAAGAGACCCAGTACTTC | CASSDKQNSREEQETQYF
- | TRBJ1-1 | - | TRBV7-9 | TGTGCCAGCAGCCTGTCTGAAGCTTTCTTT | CASSLSEAFF
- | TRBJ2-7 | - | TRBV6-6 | TGTGCCAGCAGCCCCCATGGGGGGAGCTACGAGCAGTACTTC | CASSPHGGSYEQYF
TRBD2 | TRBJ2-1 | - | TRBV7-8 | TGTGCCAGCAGCTTAGCCCACGGACTAGCGGACAAGAACTACAATGAGCAGTTCTTC | CASSLAHGLADKNYNEQFF
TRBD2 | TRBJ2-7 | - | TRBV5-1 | TGCGCCAGCAGCCCCGGGCTAGCGGGAGAGTACGAGCAGTACTTC | CASSPGLAGEYEQYF
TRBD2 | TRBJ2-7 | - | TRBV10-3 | TGTGCCATCAGTGAGTCGACGGGAGGTTGGTACGAGCAGTACTTC | CAISESTGGWYEQYF
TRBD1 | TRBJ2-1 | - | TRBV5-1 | TGCGCCAGCAGCTTGGTGGGACAGGGGGTCTACAATGAGCAGTTCTTC | CASSLVGQGVYNEQFF
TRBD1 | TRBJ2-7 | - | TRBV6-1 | TGTGCCTTAGATGGGGACAGGGGAGGAATGTACGAGCAGTACTTC | CALDGDRGGMYEQYF
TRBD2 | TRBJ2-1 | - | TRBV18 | TGTGCCAGCTCAAGGGCGGCTAGCGGGAACAATGAGCAGTTCTTC | CASSRAASGNNEQFF
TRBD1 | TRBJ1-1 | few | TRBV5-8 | TGTGCCAGCAGCTTGAACCCAGGGGGAACCACTGAAGCTTTCTTT | CASSLNPGGTTEAFF
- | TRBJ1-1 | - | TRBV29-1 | TGCAGCGCCCTAGGCGGGAGGACTGAAGCTTTCTTT | CSALGGRTEAFF
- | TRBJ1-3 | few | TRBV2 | TGTGCCAGCACCTTCCCGGGACTGCCCTCTGGAAACACCATATATTTT | CASTFPGLPSGNTIYF
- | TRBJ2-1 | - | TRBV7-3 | TGTGCCAGCAGCTTACAGGGGAATGAGCAGTTCTTC | CASSLQGNEQFF
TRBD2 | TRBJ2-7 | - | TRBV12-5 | TGTGCTAGTGGCCCTTACATGAGCAGCGGGAGCGGCGACGAGCAGTACTTC | CASGPYMSSGSGDEQYF
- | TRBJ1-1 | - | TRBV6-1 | TGTGCCAGCACCCGGGGCACTGAAGCTTTCTTT | CASTRGTEAFF
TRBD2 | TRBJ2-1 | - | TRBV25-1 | TGTGCCAGCAGTGAAGATAGCGGGAGTCTCAATGAGCAGTTCTTC | CASSEDSGSLNEQFF
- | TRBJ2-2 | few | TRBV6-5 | TGTGCCAGCCGGGTTTTTGCCGGGGAGCTGTTTTTT | CASRVFAGELFF
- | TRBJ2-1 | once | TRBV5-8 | TGTGCCAGCAGCTTCCTACAGGGAGAAAGCTCCTACAATGAGCAGTTCTTC | CASSFLQGESSYNEQFF
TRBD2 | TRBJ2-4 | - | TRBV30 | TGTGCCTGGATGAGCCTAGCGGGGGGGCGGAACATTCAGTACTTC | CAWMSLAGGRNIQYF
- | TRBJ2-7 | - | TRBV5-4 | TGTGCCAGCAGCGCTCAGGGGAGCGAGCAGTACTTC | CASSAQGSEQYF
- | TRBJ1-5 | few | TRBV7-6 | TGTGCCAGCAGCTTAGCTCTTAATCAGCCCCAGCATTTT | CASSLALNQPQHF
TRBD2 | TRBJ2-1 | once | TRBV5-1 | TGCGCCAGCAGCCTGACTAGCGGGGGGAACAATGAGCAGTTCTTC | CASSLTSGGNNEQFF
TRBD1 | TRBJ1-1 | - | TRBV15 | TGTGCCACCAGCCTCATCAGGGGGCTGAACACTGAAGCTTTCTTT | CATSLIRGLNTEAFF
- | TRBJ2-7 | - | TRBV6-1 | TGTGCCAGCAGTGAGCTAGCCGAGCAGTACTTC | CASSELAEQYF
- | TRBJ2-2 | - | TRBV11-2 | TGTGCCAGCAGCTTAGATGTTCAGGGTGGAACCGGGGAGCTGTTTTTT | CASSLDVQGGTGELFF
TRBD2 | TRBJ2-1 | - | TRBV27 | TGTGCCATCAGTTCCCCGGGCATAGCGGGGGACTCCTACAATGAGCAGTTCTTC | CAISSPGIAGDSYNEQFF
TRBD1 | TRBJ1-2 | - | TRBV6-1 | TGTGCCAGCAGCCGACAGGGGGCTAACTATGGCTACACCTTC | CASSRQGANYGYTF
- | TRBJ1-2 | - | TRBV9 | TGTGCCAGCACCGGAGGGGATCGCTACACCTTC | CASTGGDRYTF
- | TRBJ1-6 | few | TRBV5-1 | TGCGCCAGCAGCTTGGTGTCCGCGGGTTCACCCCTCCACTTT | CASSLVSAGSPLHF
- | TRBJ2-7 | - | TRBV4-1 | TGCGCCAGCAGCCAAGAGGACAGCCCCTACGAGCAGTACTTC | CASSQEDSPYEQYF
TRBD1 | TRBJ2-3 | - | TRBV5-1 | TGCGCCAGCAGCTTGGGACAGGGGATTGGCACAGATACGCAGTATTTT | CASSLGQGIGTDTQYF
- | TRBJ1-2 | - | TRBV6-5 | TGTGCCAGCCTTTCAGTAGGGGTTCATGGCTACACCTTC | CASLSVGVHGYTF
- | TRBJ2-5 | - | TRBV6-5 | TGTGCCAGCATAGGAGTAGAGACCCAGTACTTC | CASIGVETQYF
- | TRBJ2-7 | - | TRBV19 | TGTGCCAGTAGTACCCCGGGACTTCTGGGCGAGCAGTACTTC | CASSTPGLLGEQYF
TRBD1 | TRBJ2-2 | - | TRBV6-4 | TGTGCCAGCAGTCCCGGGACAGGAACCACCGGGGAGCTGTTTTTT | CASSPGTGTTGELFF
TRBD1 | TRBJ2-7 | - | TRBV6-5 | TGTGCCAGCAGCCGGGACAGGGTCTACGAGCAGTACTTC | CASSRDRVYEQYF
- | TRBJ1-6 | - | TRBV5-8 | TGTGCCAGCAGCTTGAATAGGGGAGGTGGGAATTCACCCCTCCACTTT | CASSLNRGGGNSPLHF
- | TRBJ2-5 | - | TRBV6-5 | TGTGCCAGCAGTGGTGCTACGGAGACCCAGTACTTC | CASSGATETQYF
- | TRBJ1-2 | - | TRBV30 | TGTGCCTGGAGTGTACGAGGGTCCCGGGGCTACACCTTC | CAWSVRGSRGYTF
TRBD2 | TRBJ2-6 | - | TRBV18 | TGTGCCAGCTATCCGGGGGGCTCTGGGGCCAACGTCCTGACTTTC | CASYPGGSGANVLTF
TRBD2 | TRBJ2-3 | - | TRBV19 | TGTGCCAGTAGTATTGTGGGACTAGCGGGAGGGACCCCAGATACGCAGTATTTT | CASSIVGLAGGTPDTQYF
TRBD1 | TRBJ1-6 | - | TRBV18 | TGTGCCAGCTCCGGGACAGGTGATAATTCACCCCTCCACTTT | CASSGTGDNSPLHF
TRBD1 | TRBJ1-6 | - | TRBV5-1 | TGCGCCAGCAGCTTGGATGAGGGGGCGTCTTCACCCCTCCACTTT | CASSLDEGASSPLHF
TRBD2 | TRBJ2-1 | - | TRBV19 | TGTGCCAGTAGTATGACCCCCAGCGGGGGAAACAATGAGCAGTTCTTC | CASSMTPSGGNNEQFF
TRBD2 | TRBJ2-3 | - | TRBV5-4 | TGTGCCAGCAGCGGAGAGACTAGCGCCGATACGCAGTATTTT | CASSGETSADTQYF
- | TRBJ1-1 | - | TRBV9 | TGTGCCAGCAGCGTAGTAGGCAGGAGGAACACTGAAGCTTTCTTT | CASSVVGRRNTEAFF
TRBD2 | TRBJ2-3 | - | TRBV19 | TGTGCCAGTAGTGGGACTAATCTTCGGACAGATACGCAGTATTTT | CASSGTNLRTDTQYF
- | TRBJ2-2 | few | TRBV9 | TGTGCCAGCAGCGTAGGTAGAGTGGAGACCGGGGAGCTGTTTTTT | CASSVGRVETGELFF
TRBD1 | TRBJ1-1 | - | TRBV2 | TGTGCCAGCAGCCACACAGGGGAGGATACTGAAGCTTTCTTT | CASSHTGEDTEAFF
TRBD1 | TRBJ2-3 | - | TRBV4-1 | TGCGCCAGCAGCCAAGTCAACAGGGGAACGGATACGCAGTATTTT | CASSQVNRGTDTQYF